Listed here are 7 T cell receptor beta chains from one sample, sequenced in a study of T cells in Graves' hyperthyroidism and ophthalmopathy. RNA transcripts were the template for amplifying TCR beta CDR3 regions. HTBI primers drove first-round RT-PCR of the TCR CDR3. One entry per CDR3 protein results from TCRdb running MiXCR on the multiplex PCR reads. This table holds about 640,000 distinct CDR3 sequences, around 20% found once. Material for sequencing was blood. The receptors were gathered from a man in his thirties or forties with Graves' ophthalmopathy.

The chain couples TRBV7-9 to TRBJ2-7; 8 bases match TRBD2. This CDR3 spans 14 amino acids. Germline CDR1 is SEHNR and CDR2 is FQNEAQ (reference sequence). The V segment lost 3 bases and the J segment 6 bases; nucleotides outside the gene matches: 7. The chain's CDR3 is CASSFPGLGVEQYF. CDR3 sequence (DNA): TGTGCCAGCAGCTTCCCGGGACTAGGGGTCGAGCAGTACTTC.

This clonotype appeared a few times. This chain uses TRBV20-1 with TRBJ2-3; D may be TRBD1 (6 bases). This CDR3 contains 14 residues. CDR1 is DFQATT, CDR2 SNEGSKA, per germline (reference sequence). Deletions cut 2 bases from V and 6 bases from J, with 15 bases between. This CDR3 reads CSARPNSQGDTQYF. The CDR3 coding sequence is TGCAGTGCTAGACCCAACTCCCAGGGGGATACGCAGTATTTT.

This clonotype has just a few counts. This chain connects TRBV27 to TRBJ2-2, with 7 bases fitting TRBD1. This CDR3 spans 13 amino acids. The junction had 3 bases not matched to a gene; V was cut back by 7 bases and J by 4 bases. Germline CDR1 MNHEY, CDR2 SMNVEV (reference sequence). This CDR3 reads CASNDRVTGELFF. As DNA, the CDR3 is TGTGCCAGCAACGACAGGGTCACCGGGGAGCTGTTTTTT.

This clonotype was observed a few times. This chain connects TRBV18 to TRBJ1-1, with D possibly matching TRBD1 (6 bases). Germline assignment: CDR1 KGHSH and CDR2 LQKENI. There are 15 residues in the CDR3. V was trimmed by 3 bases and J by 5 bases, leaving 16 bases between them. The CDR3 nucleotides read TGTGCCAGCTCACCCCGGGGGCAGCCAGGGACTGAAGCTTTCTTT. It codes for CASSPRGQPGTEAFF.

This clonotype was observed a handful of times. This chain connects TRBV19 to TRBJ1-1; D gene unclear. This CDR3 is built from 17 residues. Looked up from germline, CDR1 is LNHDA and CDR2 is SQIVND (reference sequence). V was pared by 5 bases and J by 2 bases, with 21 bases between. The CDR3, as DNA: TGTGCCAGTAGTCCAGGCTTATGGGGATCCACAAACACTGAAGCTTTCTTT. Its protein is CASSPGLWGSTNTEAFF. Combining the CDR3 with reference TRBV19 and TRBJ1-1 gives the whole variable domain DGGITQSPKYLFRKEGQNVTLSCEQNLNHDAMYWYRQDPGQGLRLIYYSQIVNDFQKGDIAEGYSVSREKKESFPLTVTSAQKNPTAFYLCASSPGLWGSTNTEAFFGQGTRLTVV.

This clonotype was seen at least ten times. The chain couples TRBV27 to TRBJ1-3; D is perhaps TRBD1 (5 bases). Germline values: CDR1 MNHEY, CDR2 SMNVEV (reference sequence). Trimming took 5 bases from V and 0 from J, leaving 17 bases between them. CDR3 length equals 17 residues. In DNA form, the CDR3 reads TGTGCCAGCAGTCCCTCCCGGGACGGCATCTCTGGAAACACCATATATTTT. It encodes CASSPSRDGISGNTIYF.

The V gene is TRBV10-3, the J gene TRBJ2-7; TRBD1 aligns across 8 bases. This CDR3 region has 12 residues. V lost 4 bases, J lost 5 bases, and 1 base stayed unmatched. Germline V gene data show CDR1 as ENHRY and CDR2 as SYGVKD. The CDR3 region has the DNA TGTGCCATCAGTGGGACAGGGCACGAGCAGTACTTC. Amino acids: CAISGTGHEQYF.